This T cell receptor beta chain is from a study of T cell responses to AZD1222 COVID-19 vaccine. TCRdb's copy holds only in-frame clones and misses some; the assay was immunoSEQ multiplex PCR. The sample has roughly 180,000 clones, approximately 86% seen once. Sequenced here: peripheral blood, sampled on day 0 of AZD1222 vaccination. The receptor's source is an adult in good health.

The CDR3 DNA reads as TGTGCCAGCAGTTTCTCAGGGATAACTGAAGCTTTCTTT. Its translation: CASSFSGITEAFF. The rearrangement uses TRBV27 and TRBJ1-1; a weak D match, TRBD1 (5 bases). There are 13 residues in the CDR3. Trimming removed 3 bases from V and 5 bases from J, with 10 bases in between. Germline V gene sequence: CDR1 MNHEY, CDR2 SMNVEV (reference sequence).